The clone carrying this TCR beta chain was detected ten times or more. Its specificity is unknown. This sample stems from a study of identical twins. Unique molecular identifiers were present on cDNA, and template switching added a universal primer site. Via MiXCR, TCRdb re-called the 5' RACE reads, giving one row per CDR3 protein. In the table there are 700,000 to 950,000 distinct CDR3 sequences, roughly an eighth of which are singletons. Study-wide results and limits: For cord blood, abundant beta clonotypes had fewer insertions, unlike memory repertoires, which showed none.

The data also belong to a second study, concerning yellow fever vaccine responses in identical twins.

This receptor was taken from a young woman in good health. The sample was PBMCs.

The CDR3 DNA is TGCAGTGCTAGAGATGGTTCGGCCGGGCCGAACACCGGGGAGCTGTTTTTT. Translating it yields CSARDGSAGPNTGELFF. The chain uses TRBV20-1 and TRBJ2-2, with D unclear. Germline CDR1 and CDR2: DFQATT and SNEGSKA (reference sequence). The CDR3 is 17 amino acids. The V gene lost 0 bases and the J gene lost 0 bases, with 14 bases spanning the gap.